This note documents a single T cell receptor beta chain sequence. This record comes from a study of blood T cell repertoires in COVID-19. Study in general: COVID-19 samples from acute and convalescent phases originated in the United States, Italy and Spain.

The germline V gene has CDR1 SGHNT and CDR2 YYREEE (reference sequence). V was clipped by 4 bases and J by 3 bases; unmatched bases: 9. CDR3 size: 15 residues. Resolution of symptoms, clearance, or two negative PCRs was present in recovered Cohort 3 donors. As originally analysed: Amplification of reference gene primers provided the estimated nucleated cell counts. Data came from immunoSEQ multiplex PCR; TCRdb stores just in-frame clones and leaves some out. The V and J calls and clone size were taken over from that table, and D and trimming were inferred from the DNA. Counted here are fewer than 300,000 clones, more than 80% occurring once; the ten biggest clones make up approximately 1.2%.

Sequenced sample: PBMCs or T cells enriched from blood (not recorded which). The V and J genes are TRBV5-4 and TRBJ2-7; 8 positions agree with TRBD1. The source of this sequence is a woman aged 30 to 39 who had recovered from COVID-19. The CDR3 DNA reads TGTGCCAGCAGCACCGAACAGGGGGGTTACTACGAGCAGTACTTC. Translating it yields CASSTEQGGYYEQYF.